This T cell receptor beta chain comes out of a study of radiation and T cells in renal cell carcinoma. Comment on this clone: The antigen is not known.

Findings of the study overall: Top tumor clonotypes rose in blood 2 weeks post-radiation, then contracted.

Sequenced by immunoSEQ multiplex PCR; TCRdb stores in-frame clones only, minus some. This table has over 15,000 clones, around 63% appearing once. Noted treatment: 15 Gy SBRT to primary tumor, nephrectomy 4 weeks later. Nephrectomy followed 15 Gy stereotactic body radiation by 4 weeks. After removal of 6 bases from V and 6 bases from J, the junction contained 6 bases not matched to a gene. Germline assignment: CDR1 MNHEY and CDR2 SVGAGI. The CDR3 runs to 13 residues. The sequence was collected from a woman in her 70s with renal cell carcinoma. The sample was tumor tissue, taken from a patient whose treatment included radiotherapy and nephrectomy. The chain uses TRBV6-5 and TRBJ2-5; TRBD1 matches at 8 bases. DNA for the CDR3: TGTGCCAGCAGAACGACAGGGGTGAAGACCCAGTACTTC. Its protein product is CASRTTGVKTQYF.